This T cell receptor beta chain appears in the sequencing data of a study of blood T cells in healthy people across ages. Primers used in a second PCR of roughly 6 to 12 cycles were a sample-barcoded 5' primer and a J-beta primer mix. Researchers report that a template-switch adaptor with 12 random nucleotides tagged each cDNA molecule. Every sample produced at least 2.5 million CDR3-containing paired-end reads. TCRdb re-analysed the 5' RACE reads in MiXCR, keeping a single row per CDR3 protein. The data contain roughly 1.5 million distinct CDR3 sequences, roughly 43% of them singletons. Trimming pared 4 bases from V and 3 bases from J, leaving 12 bases between. CDR3 length equals 14 residues. Germline assignment: CDR1 LNHNV and CDR2 YYDKDF (reference sequence). Overall study results and limits: Naive T cell percentage by flow cytometry tracked strongly with beta diversity.

This clonotype was seen a few times. The antigen remains unidentified. The individuals who served as donors were healthy Caucasians living in Russia, aged roughly 6 to 95. This rearrangement joins TRBV15 to TRBJ1-1, with D possibly matching TRBD1 (5 bases). Source material: blood. The clonotype comes from a woman between 18 and 29 years old in good health. This CDR3 reads CATSTDRDYTEAFF. Written as DNA, the CDR3 is TGTGCCACCAGCACTGACAGAGACTACACTGAAGCTTTCTTT.